This T cell receptor (beta chain) is drawn from a study of T-cell reconstitution after alpha-beta-depleted transplantation in children. Study-wide points: Some patients owed their high day-60 TCRbeta diversity to surviving recipient T cells and thymic progenitors. Two months or so post-transplant, alpha-beta T cells reportedly derived from several hundred expanded graft clones.

The library targeted TCRbeta and was prepared with unique molecular identifiers. TCRdb independently ran MiXCR on the PCR reads; one entry per CDR3 protein. The sample lists a few hundred thousand distinct CDR3 sequences, 25% to 30% occurring once. V was shortened by 0 bases and J by 3 bases, with 9 bases between the two germline ends. CDR3 length equals 14 residues. In germline, CDR1 is SGHRS, CDR2 YFSETQ. This clonotype was found a few times. The antigen remains unidentified. Material: PBMCs, obtained before TCRalphabeta/CD19-depleted stem cell transplant. This sequence joins TRBV5-1 and TRBJ1-1; D unresolved. This clonotype was obtained from a boy in the first two years of life with Wiskott-Aldrich syndrome, due to receive a stem cell transplant. CDR3 loop: CASSLEDGYTEAFF. The CDR3 DNA is TGCGCCAGCAGCTTGGAGGACGGTTACACTGAAGCTTTCTTT. The variable domain in full, completed from reference TRBV5-1 and TRBJ1-1, reads KAGVTQTPRYLIKTRGQQVTLSCSPISGHRSVSWYQQTPGQGLQFLFEYFSETQRNKGNFPGRFSGRQFSNSRSEMNVSTLELGDSALYLCASSLEDGYTEAFFGQGTRLTVV.